These 32 T cell receptor beta chains came from one sample sequenced in a study of regulatory dendritic cells for organ transplantation. Profiled with immunoSEQ multiplex PCR; TCRdb holds only in-frame clones, not every one. The sample consists of approximately 18,000 clones, 70% to 85% of them appearing once. These TCRs' antigens remain unknown. CFSE-labeled sorted T cells met regulatory or mature dendritic cells for less than 6 days. The source material was memory CD4+ T cells from blood cultured with regulatory dendritic cells. Noted subset: CD45RO+ memory T cells. The receptors stem from a human donor in good health.

This clone appeared once. V usage is TRBV27 and J usage is TRBJ2-3; D is perhaps TRBD1 or TRBD2 (5 bases each). The germline V gene has CDR1 MNHEY and CDR2 SMNVEV (reference sequence). This CDR3 has 14 residues. Between the trimmed V and J ends, which lost 5 bases and 2 bases, there was a span of 11 bases. The CDR3 here is CASSRAGTTDTQYF. CDR3 coding DNA: TGTGCCAGCAGTCGGGCAGGGACCACAGATACGCAGTATTTT.

The rearrangement links TRBV5-4 to TRBJ2-7, with TRBD2 identical over 11 bases. Germline lookup yields CDR1 SGHNT and CDR2 YYREEE (reference sequence). The CDR3 loop spans 16 amino acids. V shed 0 bases and J 5 bases; nucleotides not matched to a gene: 7. The CDR3 region has the DNA TGTGCCAGCAGCTTGGGAGGCCTAGCGGGAGGACACGAGCAGTACTTC. Its translation: CASSLGGLAGGHEQYF.

This clone is a singleton in its sample. The J gene is TRBJ2-4, the V gene TRBV5-5; D may be TRBD1 or TRBD2 (5 bases each). V lost 3 bases and J 11 bases, leaving 15 bases between the germline ends. Per germline, CDR1 SGHKS and CDR2 YYEKEE (reference sequence). This CDR3 spans 13 amino acids. Written as DNA, the CDR3 is TGTGCCAGCAGCTACCGGGAAGGGGACGTTCAGTACTTC. The encoded protein is CASSYREGDVQYF.

The chain is built from TRBV2 and TRBJ2-1; D perhaps matches TRBD1 (6 bases). V shed 3 bases and J shed 0 bases, with 12 bases lying between them. In germline, CDR1 is SNHLY, CDR2 FYNNEI. This CDR3 contains 16 residues. This chain's CDR3 is CASSDRGTSSYNEQFF. The DNA of the CDR3 is TGTGCCAGCAGTGATAGGGGGACCAGCTCCTACAATGAGCAGTTCTTC.

V is TRBV30 and J is TRBJ2-1, with no clear D. V lost 3 bases and J 9 bases, leaving 21 bases between the germline ends. The CDR3 has 15 amino acids. Germline-derived CDR1 and CDR2 are GTSNPN and SVGIG (reference sequence). CDR3 DNA: TGTGCCTGGAGCATACTTCCGACCCCGGACGGTGAGCAGTTCTTC. It specifies CAWSILPTPDGEQFF.

The chain carries TRBV29-1 and TRBJ2-7; TRBD1 agrees at 10 bases. This CDR3 has 14 amino acids. The germline CDR1 and CDR2 sequences are SQVTM and ANQGSEA. J was trimmed by 2 bases and V by 5 bases; bases with no gene match: 6. CDR3 sequence (DNA): TGCAGCGTTCGAAGGACAGGGGGGACCTACGAGCAGTACTTC. It codes for CSVRRTGGTYEQYF.

The V gene is TRBV6-1, the J gene TRBJ2-6; TRBD1 aligns across 7 bases. This CDR3 spans 15 amino acids. The V segment lost 6 bases and the J segment 0 bases; nucleotides outside the gene matches: 2. Germline V gives CDR1 MNHNS, CDR2 SASEGT. This chain's CDR3 is CASRAGGSGANVLTF. In nucleotides, the CDR3 is TGTGCCAGCAGGGCAGGGGGCTCTGGGGCCAACGTCCTGACTTTC.

The gene calls are TRBV4-3 and TRBJ2-7; D possibly corresponds to TRBD2 (5 bases). Trimming removed 0 bases from V and 4 bases from J, with 13 bases in between. Germline CDR1 and CDR2: LGHNA and YSLEER. The CDR3 is 15 residues long. CDR3 coding DNA: TGCGCCAGCAGCCAAGAAGTCAACAGAGGGTACGAGCAGTACTTC. This sequence encodes CASSQEVNRGYEQYF.

The chain carries TRBV5-5 and TRBJ1-1; D is undetermined. The germline V gene has CDR1 SGHKS and CDR2 YYEKEE (reference sequence). The CDR3 extends over 13 amino acids. The V and J ends lost 2 bases and 3 bases respectively, with 8 bases between them. The CDR3 DNA follows: TGTGCCAGCAGCTTTTCCGGGTACACTGAAGCTTTCTTT. It is translated as CASSFSGYTEAFF.

V is TRBV7-7 and J is TRBJ2-2; possible D gene TRBD2, 6 bases. V lost 11 bases and J 0 bases, leaving 13 bases between the germline ends. The germline CDR1 and CDR2 sequences are SSHAT and FNYEAQ (reference sequence). This CDR3 has 14 residues. The CDR3, as DNA: TGTGCCGCGGGGCGGGACTCGAACACCGGGGAGCTGTTTTTT. Its protein is CAAGRDSNTGELFF.

The rearrangement uses TRBV7-2 and TRBJ1-5; possible D gene TRBD1, 5 bases. V was clipped by 5 bases and J by 0 bases, with 11 bases between them. CDR1 is SGHTA and CDR2 is FQGNSA in the germline V gene. There are 15 residues in the CDR3. The CDR3 region is CASSAGDSSNQPQHF. The DNA of the CDR3 is TGTGCCAGCAGCGCAGGAGACAGTAGCAATCAGCCCCAGCATTTT.

This chain connects TRBV15 to TRBJ2-1; the D is unclear. This CDR3 has 12 amino acids. The germline gives CDR1 LNHNV, CDR2 YYDKDF (reference sequence). Trimming took 0 bases from V and 10 from J, leaving 7 bases between them. CDR3 in amino acids: CATSREVGEQFF. The CDR3 DNA reads as TGTGCCACCAGCAGAGAGGTAGGGGAGCAGTTCTTC.

The chain links TRBV5-4 to TRBJ1-2; D is unresolved. V lost 0 bases and J lost 4, with 13 bases in between. This CDR3 is built from 15 residues. Germline V gives CDR1 SGHNT, CDR2 YYREEE (reference sequence). CDR3 region: CASSLAGVGIYGYTF. The CDR3 DNA is TGTGCCAGCAGCTTGGCCGGGGTAGGGATCTATGGCTACACCTTC.

This chain joins TRBV6-1 and TRBJ2-7, with D perhaps assigned TRBD1 or TRBD2 (5 bases each). This CDR3 is 14 amino acids long. V lost 10 bases and J 3 bases, leaving 19 bases between the germline ends. The germline V gene has CDR1 MNHNS and CDR2 SASEGT. The CDR3 coding sequence is TGTGCCACGTGGGTTCGGGATCAGGGCTACGAGCAGTACTTC. Residues: CATWVRDQGYEQYF.

The V gene is TRBV5-1, the J gene TRBJ2-1, with 8 bases that match TRBD2. The germline V gene encodes CDR1 SGHRS and CDR2 YFSETQ. The length of the CDR3 is 13 residues. Trimming took 8 bases from V and 10 from J; bases not matched to a gene: 11. The CDR3 reads CASGAGVSWEQFF. The CDR3 coding sequence is TGCGCCAGTGGAGCGGGAGTGTCATGGGAGCAGTTCTTC.

The V gene is TRBV19, the J gene TRBJ2-1; TRBD1 or TRBD2 may be the D gene (5 bases each). This CDR3 contains 17 residues. Trimming removed 7 bases at V and 6 bases at J, with 25 bases between. Germline assignment: CDR1 LNHDA and CDR2 SQIVND (reference sequence). CDR3 sequence (DNA): TGTGCCAGTACCAAAGCCCCCGGGACGCCAAGTCCCAATGAGCAGTTCTTC. Amino acid sequence: CASTKAPGTPSPNEQFF. Supplemented by reference TRBV19 and TRBJ2-1, the full variable domain reads DGGITQSPKYLFRKEGQNVTLSCEQNLNHDAMYWYRQDPGQGLRLIYYSQIVNDFQKGDIAEGYSVSREKKESFPLTVTSAQKNPTAFYLCASTKAPGTPSPNEQFFGPGTRLTVL.

The rearrangement uses TRBV7-9 and TRBJ1-2; perhaps TRBD1 as D (5 bases). V lost 6 bases and J lost 7, with 18 bases in between. CDR3 length: 14 amino acids. Germline CDR1 reads SEHNR; CDR2 reads FQNEAQ (reference sequence). DNA for the CDR3: TGTGCCAGCAGTTGGGGCCAGGGATATGGTGGCTACACCTTC. Translating it yields CASSWGQGYGGYTF.

V usage is TRBV7-6 and J usage is TRBJ2-3; a possible D gene is TRBD1 (6 bases). The CDR3 runs to 13 residues. V dropped 2 bases and J dropped 5 bases, with 8 bases sitting between them. Germline CDR1 SGHVS, CDR2 FNYEAQ. The CDR3 bases are TGTGCCAGCAGCTTATTCAGGGGAGATACGCAGTATTTT. It codes for CASSLFRGDTQYF.

The chain uses TRBV2 and TRBJ2-3; TRBD2 matches at 8 bases. The germline V gene has CDR1 SNHLY and CDR2 FYNNEI. The length of the CDR3 is 14 residues. V dropped 10 bases and J dropped 3; count of bases not matched to a gene: 9. CDR3 region: CAITNSGATDTQYF. The CDR3 DNA sequence: TGTGCCATAACAAATAGCGGGGCAACAGATACGCAGTATTTT.

The CDR3 protein is CAISERGQGLTDTQYF. The CDR3 DNA is TGTGCCATCAGTGAAAGGGGGCAGGGCCTCACAGATACGCAGTATTTT. The gene calls are TRBV10-3 and TRBJ2-3, with 7 bases aligning to TRBD1. From germline, CDR1 is ENHRY and CDR2 SYGVKD. This CDR3 has 16 residues. Germline trimming cut 3 bases from V and 2 bases from J; bases unmatched to any gene: 8.

J is TRBJ2-1 and V is TRBV19; D perhaps matches TRBD2 (7 bases). CDR3 size: 14 residues. Germline CDR1 reads LNHDA; CDR2 reads SQIVND (reference sequence). The V gene lost 7 bases and the J gene lost 4 bases, with 14 bases spanning the gap. The DNA of the CDR3 is TGTGCCAGTAAGAAGGGGGGGCAATACAATGAGCAGTTCTTC. It translates to CASKKGGQYNEQFF. Full variable domain (remainder filled in from reference TRBV19 and TRBJ2-1): DGGITQSPKYLFRKEGQNVTLSCEQNLNHDAMYWYRQDPGQGLRLIYYSQIVNDFQKGDIAEGYSVSREKKESFPLTVTSAQKNPTAFYLCASKKGGQYNEQFFGPGTRLTVL.

The chain carries TRBV6-5 and TRBJ2-3; 13 positions match TRBD2. V was clipped by 0 bases and J by 7 bases; unmatched bases: 4. Per the germline V gene, CDR1 is MNHEY and CDR2 is SVGAGI. The CDR3 extends over 16 amino acids. The chain's CDR3 is CASSYSRTSGGNTQYF. The CDR3 region has the DNA TGTGCCAGCAGTTACTCCCGGACTAGCGGGGGAAATACGCAGTATTTT.

The table lists this clone with a count of one. Written as DNA, the CDR3 is TGCAGCGCCTTGGGACAGGCTAGTGGAAACACCATATATTTT. Encoded protein: CSALGQASGNTIYF. The V and J genes are TRBV29-1 and TRBJ1-3; 8 bases map to TRBD1. Germline assignment: CDR1 SQVTM and CDR2 ANQGSEA. The CDR3 has 14 residues. The V gene end was trimmed by 7 bases and the J gene end by 3 bases; junction bases not matched to a gene: 8.

The V and J genes are TRBV30 and TRBJ2-1; tentative D call: TRBD2 (7 bases). The germline V and J ends were trimmed by 5 bases and 6 bases, with 17 bases remaining between them. The CDR3 sequence is 14 residues long. The germline gives CDR1 GTSNPN, CDR2 SVGIG (reference sequence). The DNA for the CDR3 is TGTGCCTGGGCGGGGGAGGGACACAGCAATGAGCAGTTCTTC. Translation gives CAWAGEGHSNEQFF. Together with reference TRBV30 and TRBJ2-1, the CDR3 gives the full variable domain: SQTIHQWPATLVQPVGSPLSLECTVEGTSNPNLYWYRQAAGRGLQLLFYSVGIGQISSEVPQNLSASRPQDRQFILSSKKLLLSDSGFYLCAWAGEGHSNEQFFGPGTRLTVL.

The V gene is TRBV11-3, the J gene TRBJ2-1; the match to TRBD1 covers 7 bases. Germline CDR1 is SGHNT and CDR2 is YENEEA. V shed 5 bases, J shed 6 bases, and the junction held 10 bases outside the gene matches. The length of the CDR3 is 15 residues. CDR3 DNA sequence: TGTGCCAGCAGCGCTCGGACAGGTCAGGGCAATGAGCAGTTCTTC. It codes for CASSARTGQGNEQFF.

This chain uses TRBV15 with TRBJ2-7, with unresolved D. CDR1 LNHNV and CDR2 YYDKDF come from the germline V gene (reference sequence). Trimming stripped 0 bases from V and 3 bases from J, with 12 bases between. The CDR3 runs to 15 residues. This CDR3 is CATSRDEGPYYEQYF. CDR3 coding DNA: TGTGCCACCAGCAGAGACGAAGGACCCTACTACGAGCAGTACTTC.

The chain joins TRBV21-1 to TRBJ1-1. TRBV21-1 is a recognized pseudogene. The CDR3 extends over 12 amino acids. Here the CDR3 DNA reads TGTGCCAGCAGCACCGGGGGCACTGAAGCTTTCTTT. It encodes CASSTGGTEAFF.

This clone was seen only a few times. The chain combines TRBV19 with TRBJ1-3; maybe TRBD1 (5 bases). V shed 6 bases and J shed 0 bases, with 12 bases lying between them. The germline CDR1 and CDR2 sequences are LNHDA and SQIVND (reference sequence). The CDR3 consists of 15 residues. The chain's CDR3 is CASSRDSYSGNTIYF. Here the CDR3 DNA reads TGTGCCAGTAGCAGAGACAGTTACTCTGGAAACACCATATATTTT.

The chain couples TRBV29-1 to TRBJ2-3, with 8 bases identical to TRBD1. The V segment lost 7 bases and the J segment 2 bases; nucleotides outside the gene matches: 8. The germline V gene has CDR1 SQVTM and CDR2 ANQGSEA. The CDR3 runs to 14 residues. The CDR3 sequence is CSALDRAFTDTQYF. CDR3 in DNA: TGCAGCGCTCTGGACAGGGCCTTCACAGATACGCAGTATTTT.

This chain connects TRBV6-5 to TRBJ2-7; 7 bases are shared with TRBD1. The CDR3 is 13 amino acids. The J segment lost 12 bases and the V segment lost 4 bases, leaving 12 bases of the junction unmatched. The germline V gene encodes CDR1 MNHEY and CDR2 SVGAGI. The CDR3 spells CASSSPGTETPYF. In nucleotides, the CDR3 is TGTGCCAGCAGTTCCCCGGGGACAGAGACTCCGTACTTC.

The chain joins TRBV7-8 to TRBJ2-7, with no clear D. This CDR3 has 13 residues. Trimming left V 3 bases short and J 3 bases short, with 9 bases between. Germline V CDR1 and CDR2: SGHVS, FQNEAQ. CDR3 sequence reads: CASSFGRNYEQYF. In DNA form, the CDR3 reads TGTGCCAGCAGCTTCGGCAGGAACTACGAGCAGTACTTC.

The chain has TRBV29-1 and TRBJ2-2; D perhaps matches TRBD2 (6 bases). Trimming took 7 bases from V and 3 from J, leaving 12 bases between them. This CDR3 spans 13 amino acids. Germline CDR1 is SQVTM and CDR2 is ANQGSEA. Here the CDR3 reads CSGGLIDTGELFF. CDR3 coding DNA: TGCAGCGGGGGACTCATAGACACCGGGGAGCTGTTTTTT.